One and the same sample provided the 17 T cell receptor beta chains below, sequenced in a study of shared clonotypes between healthy human individuals (TCRdb year 2020). The library was made by the immunoSEQ multiplex PCR assay. Not all clones reach the TCRdb copy of this immuneACCESS table, which keeps in-frame sequences only. Checked studies attribute under half of the gap to unresolved V genes and leave the rest unexplained. For this sample there are some 1 million clones; about 70% appear just once. The top ten clones comprise approximately 1.5% of the sample. Sequencing was done on a sample of memory CD4+ T cells sorted from blood. The cell subset or site label, read with the paper, signifies: CD45RA-negative fraction. The receptors here all came from a man aged 18 to 29 in good health.

This clone was seen a handful of times. The rearrangement uses TRBV5-1 and TRBJ1-1, with D unclear. V was shortened by 2 bases and J by 0 bases, with 8 bases between the two germline ends. Germline loops: CDR1 SGHRS, CDR2 YFSETQ. The CDR3 loop spans 14 amino acids. For the CDR3, the DNA is TGCGCCAGCAGCTTTCGGACTATGAACACTGAAGCTTTCTTT. Translated, it gives CASSFRTMNTEAFF.

J is TRBJ2-2 and V is TRBV10-1, with unresolved D. The germline gives CDR1 WNHNN, CDR2 SYGVQD (reference sequence). CDR3 length equals 12 residues. V was pared by 5 bases and J by 3 bases, with 4 bases between. The DNA of the CDR3 is TGCGCCAGCAGTTCCTACACCGGGGAGCTGTTTTTT. It is translated as CASSSYTGELFF.

This clone came up a few times. The chain uses TRBV27 and TRBJ1-5; D gene uncertain. The CDR3 length is 16 residues. V lost 1 base and J 0 bases, leaving 10 bases between the germline ends. Germline-derived CDR1 and CDR2 are MNHEY and SMNVEV (reference sequence). The CDR3 spells CASSLFGHNSNQPQHF. CDR3 DNA sequence: TGTGCCAGCAGTTTATTTGGGCACAATAGCAATCAGCCCCAGCATTTT.

The chain recombines TRBV10-2 with TRBJ2-1; 7 bases line up with TRBD1. The CDR3 runs 13 residues. Germline lookup yields CDR1 WSHSY and CDR2 SAAADI. The junction had 8 bases not matched to a gene; V was cut back by 0 bases and J by 15 bases. The CDR3 coding sequence is TGCGCCAGCAGTGAGTCGGCCCAGGGGGTCGCGTTCTTC. It is translated as CASSESAQGVAFF.

The rearrangement uses TRBV11-3 and TRBJ2-1, with 7 bases matching TRBD2. J was trimmed by 9 bases and V by 2 bases; bases with no gene match: 4. The CDR3 is made up of 13 amino acids. Germline loops: CDR1 SGHNT, CDR2 YENEEA. This chain's CDR3 is CASSLFPGGEQFF. DNA for the CDR3: TGTGCCAGCAGCTTATTTCCGGGGGGTGAGCAGTTCTTC.

This clone has at least ten counts. CDR3 in DNA: TGTGCCAGCAGTCCCTCCGGACTAGCCAACAATGAGCAGTTCTTC. It codes for CASSPSGLANNEQFF. V is TRBV6-5 and J is TRBJ2-1, with 8 bases matching TRBD2. Germline CDR1 and CDR2: MNHEY and SVGAGI. This CDR3 spans 15 amino acids. V shed 5 bases and J 5 bases; nucleotides not matched to a gene: 8.

This clone occurred many times. The chain recombines TRBV2 with TRBJ2-7; 7 nucleotides line up with TRBD2. The CDR3 totals 12 residues. With 9 bases clipped from V and 3 bases from J, the junction kept 5 bases outside the gene matches. Germline CDR1 reads SNHLY; CDR2 reads FYNNEI. For the CDR3, the DNA is TGTGCCAGTGGGGGGGACGGCTACGAGCAGTACTTC. It specifies CASGGDGYEQYF.

The CDR3 coding sequence is TGTGCCAGCAGCCCTCGACAGGCTAGCTCCTACGAGCAGTACTTC. Residues: CASSPRQASSYEQYF. The chain uses TRBV7-2 and TRBJ2-7; D perhaps matches TRBD1 (6 bases). CDR3 length equals 15 residues. V was clipped by 5 bases and J by 0 bases, with 14 bases between them. CDR1 and CDR2 from the germline V gene are SGHTA and FQGNSA.

Only one count was recorded for this clone. The V and J genes are TRBV11-1 and TRBJ1-1; D uncertain. This CDR3 region has 13 residues. V was shortened by 8 bases and J by 1 base, with 11 bases between the two germline ends. The V gene's germline CDR1 is SGHAT and CDR2 FQDESV (reference sequence). The CDR3 bases are TGTGCCAGCCGACTAGACGGGAACACTGAAGCTTTCTTT. It codes for CASRLDGNTEAFF.

The rearrangement links TRBV6-1 to TRBJ1-2, with a weak D call TRBD1 (5 bases). The V end lost 1 base, the J end lost 7 bases, and 19 bases lay between the germline ends. Germline values: CDR1 MNHNS, CDR2 SASEGT. CDR3 length: 16 residues. CDR3 in DNA: TGTGCCAGCAGTGAAGGAAATGCCAGGGCGGGTAGTGGCTACACCTTC. It specifies CASSEGNARAGSGYTF.

The V gene is TRBV6-4, the J gene TRBJ2-1; D ambiguous. CDR3 length equals 13 residues. CDR1 MRHNA and CDR2 SNTAGT come from the germline V gene. The V end was cut by 7 bases, the J end by 4 bases, with 11 bases between. CDR3 nucleotide sequence: TGTGCCAGCAAGCGAACGGAATACAATGAGCAGTTCTTC. The encoded protein is CASKRTEYNEQFF.

In its sample, this clone was seen once. This sequence joins TRBV6-1 and TRBJ1-5, with 9 positions matching TRBD1. Germline V gene lookup returns CDR1 MNHNS and CDR2 SASEGT. J was trimmed by 6 bases and V by 4 bases; bases with no gene match: 10. The CDR3 has 16 residues. As DNA, the CDR3 is TGTGCCAGCAGTGGGACAGGGGCTGGTCAAGGTCAGCCCCAGCATTTT. Protein product: CASSGTGAGQGQPQHF.

The rearrangement links TRBV7-9 to TRBJ1-2; 7 bases line up with TRBD1. Germline values: CDR1 SEHNR, CDR2 FQNEAQ (reference sequence). V dropped 5 bases and J dropped 4; count of bases not matched to a gene: 13. The CDR3 contains 16 residues. The chain's CDR3 is CASSTRPGQRVYGYTF. CDR3 DNA sequence: TGTGCCAGCAGCACAAGACCGGGACAGAGAGTCTATGGCTACACCTTC.

This clone was observed a handful of times. The rearrangement joins TRBV30 to TRBJ1-3; unclear D gene. CDR3 size: 11 residues. The germline CDR1 and CDR2 sequences are GTSNPN and SVGIG (reference sequence). V dropped 7 bases and J dropped 2 bases, with 6 bases sitting between them. CDR3 in DNA: TGTGCCTCGAACACTGGAAACACCATATATTTT. Translating it yields CASNTGNTIYF.

As regards this clone: This specimen includes other DNA sequences encoding the same CDR3. The V call is TRBV5-1, the J call TRBJ2-1; no firm D call. CDR3 size: 15 residues. Germline CDR1 and CDR2: SGHRS and YFSETQ. The V end lost 0 bases, the J end lost 0 bases, and 7 bases lay between the germline ends. CDR3 sequence (DNA): TGCGCCAGCAGCTTGGTTGGCGCCTCCTACAATGAGCAGTTCTTC. This encodes CASSLVGASYNEQFF.

This chain uses TRBV5-1 with TRBJ1-5; tentatively, D is TRBD1 (6 bases). Trimming removed 2 bases from V and 0 bases from J, with 12 bases in between. Germline values: CDR1 SGHRS, CDR2 YFSETQ. The CDR3 loop spans 16 amino acids. The CDR3 bases are TGCGCCAGCAGCTTACACAGGGTGTATAGCAATCAGCCCCAGCATTTT. It yields the protein CASSLHRVYSNQPQHF.

J is TRBJ2-7 and V is TRBV10-1; possible D gene TRBD1, 6 bases. This CDR3 has 13 amino acids. Germline CDR1 is WNHNN and CDR2 is SYGVQD (reference sequence). V was clipped by 8 bases and J by 1 base, with 12 bases between them. The CDR3 DNA reads TGCGCCAGCCAACGGGACATTTCCTACGAGCAGTACTTC. It specifies CASQRDISYEQYF.